What follows describes a single T cell receptor (beta chain). Recent acute infections and vaccinations were absent in the healthy HIV-negative adult donors. The CDR3 is made up of 14 amino acids. Germline V gene data show CDR1 as ENHRY and CDR2 as SYGVKD. The V end lost 4 bases, the J end lost 2 bases, and 8 bases lay between the germline ends. This entry belongs to a study of shared clonotypes between healthy human individuals. In the study overall: A couple of women and a few men aged 18 to 49 served as donors.

The assay was carried out at the deep level. The repertoire was sequenced with immunoSEQ multiplex PCR; TCRdb's copy has only in-frame clones and lacks some. Here the sample spans about 520,000 clones, approximately 82% being singletons. Material for sequencing was PBMCs. The receptor's source is a woman between 40 and 50 years old in good health. Some clones in this sample may be carry-over from other donors' samples. The V and J genes are TRBV10-3 and TRBJ2-2; D gene ambiguous. CDR3 in amino acids: CAISVGTNTGELFF. In DNA form, the CDR3 reads TGTGCCATCAGTGTCGGAACTAACACCGGGGAGCTGTTTTTT.